Below, 21 T cell receptor beta chains from the same sample are listed, as sequenced in a study of blood T cell repertoires in COVID-19. The method was immunoSEQ multiplex PCR; TCRdb's version includes in-frame clones alone and lacks a portion of them. The table has 150,000 to 200,000 clones, around 89% seen once. Sequenced: peripheral blood. The receptors here all came from a human donor in a cohort sampled during active COVID-19.

The V call is TRBV10-3, the J call TRBJ2-1; TRBD2 matches at 9 bases. CDR1 ENHRY and CDR2 SYGVKD come from the germline V gene. V gave up 6 bases and J gave up 6 bases; unmatched junction bases: 6. The CDR3 runs to 14 residues. The CDR3 here is CAIRIAGAANEQFF. DNA for the CDR3: TGTGCCATCAGAATAGCGGGAGCGGCCAATGAGCAGTTCTTC.

CDR3 amino acids: CATMPDRKGAGELFF. CDR3 in DNA: TGTGCCACCATGCCGGACAGAAAAGGCGCCGGGGAGCTGTTTTTT. V gene TRBV24-1 combines with J gene TRBJ2-2, with D perhaps TRBD1 (6 bases). Germline V gene sequence: CDR1 KGHDR, CDR2 SFDVKD. Trimming cost V 8 bases and J 6 bases, with 18 bases left between them. The CDR3 covers 15 residues.

The chain joins TRBV28 to TRBJ2-7; 9 bases map to TRBD2. This CDR3 region has 15 residues. Trimming removed 5 bases from V and 3 bases from J; junction bases left unmatched: 8. Germline V gives CDR1 MDHEN, CDR2 SYDVKM. The CDR3: CASSRLAEGFYEQYF. DNA of the CDR3: TGTGCCAGCAGTCGACTAGCGGAAGGATTCTACGAGCAGTACTTC.

The gene calls are TRBV4-1 and TRBJ1-4; no definite D call. Trimming cost V 5 bases and J 7 bases, with 11 bases left between them. CDR3 length: 13 amino acids. CDR1 and CDR2 from the germline V gene are MGHRA and YSYEKL. The CDR3 spells CASSEGGFEKLFF. Written as DNA, the CDR3 is TGCGCCAGCAGCGAGGGAGGGTTTGAAAAACTGTTTTTT.

CDR3 nucleotides: TGCGCCAGCAGCCCAACACCGGGACTAGCGGGAGGGGATGAGCAGTTCTTC. Its protein is CASSPTPGLAGGDEQFF. The gene calls are TRBV5-1 and TRBJ2-1, with TRBD2 matching 16 bases. Germline-derived CDR1 and CDR2 are SGHRS and YFSETQ. This CDR3 region has 17 residues. J lost 8 bases, V lost 4 bases, and 9 bases had no gene match.

Ten or more counts support this clone. The rearrangement joins TRBV21-1 to TRBJ2-4; TRBD2 is the table's D call and was not checked against the DNA. TRBV21-1 is a pseudogene. The CDR3 runs 17 residues. In DNA, the CDR3 is TGTGCCAGCAGCAAAGGGCTAGCGGGAGTGGTGGTGGACATTCAGTACTTC. This gives the protein CASSKGLAGVVVDIQYF.

The chain joins TRBV9 to TRBJ2-3, with 8 bases lining up with TRBD2. This CDR3 is built from 16 residues. Germline V gene sequence: CDR1 SGDLS, CDR2 YYNGEE. With 4 bases clipped from V and 4 bases from J, the junction kept 11 bases outside the gene matches. The CDR3 region is CASSPVLAAAADTQYF. The CDR3 DNA is TGTGCCAGCAGCCCCGTACTAGCGGCGGCCGCAGATACGCAGTATTTT.

The chain employs TRBV27 and TRBJ1-1; D is undetermined. From germline, CDR1 is MNHEY and CDR2 SMNVEV (reference sequence). This CDR3 comprises 13 residues. V gave up 4 bases and J gave up 1 base, with 7 bases separating them. The CDR3 DNA sequence: TGTGCCAGCAGTTCCACTAGGAACACTGAAGCTTTCTTT. Protein: CASSSTRNTEAFF.

This clone was seen a single time. V is TRBV5-1 and J is TRBJ1-2; TRBD1 agrees at 7 bases. From germline, CDR1 is SGHRS and CDR2 YFSETQ. This CDR3 is built from 14 residues. Germline trimming cut 2 bases from V and 5 bases from J; bases unmatched to any gene: 6. The CDR3 loop is CASSFGTDIYGYTF. The CDR3 DNA follows: TGCGCCAGCAGCTTCGGGACAGACATTTATGGCTACACCTTC.

V gene TRBV27 combines with J gene TRBJ2-3, with D uncertain. Trimming took off 2 bases at V and 2 bases at J, with 11 bases between the two ends. This CDR3 has 15 residues. Germline V gives CDR1 MNHEY, CDR2 SMNVEV (reference sequence). CDR3 bases: TGTGCCAGCAGTTTAAGCTCGCGGTACACAGATACGCAGTATTTT. Translated, it gives CASSLSSRYTDTQYF.

This chain uses TRBV19 with TRBJ1-2; possible D gene TRBD1, 5 bases. The V and J ends lost 3 bases and 8 bases respectively, with 13 bases between them. CDR1 and CDR2 from the germline V gene are LNHDA and SQIVND (reference sequence). The CDR3 spans 13 residues. The CDR3 reads CASSIPPQEGYTF. The CDR3 bases are TGTGCCAGTAGTATTCCCCCACAGGAGGGCTACACCTTC.

The chain couples TRBV4-3 to TRBJ1-1; 8 positions agree with TRBD1. CDR3 length: 15 residues. V shed 1 base and J 6 bases; nucleotides not matched to a gene: 7. The V gene's germline CDR1 is LGHNA and CDR2 YSLEER. The CDR3 DNA reads as TGCGCCAGCAGCCAAGGGCCCGGGACAGGATCTGAAGCTTTCTTT. Amino acid sequence: CASSQGPGTGSEAFF.

The rearrangement uses TRBV7-2 and TRBJ1-3; 8 bases align to TRBD1. Trimming at V came to 1 base and at J to 0 bases, leaving 8 bases not matched to a gene. The CDR3 length is 18 residues. CDR1 and CDR2 from the germline V gene are SGHTA and FQGNSA. CDR3 in amino acids: CASSLGLAGGFSGNTIYF. The DNA of the CDR3 is TGTGCCAGCAGCTTAGGGTTGGCAGGGGGCTTCTCTGGAAACACCATATATTTT. Full variable domain (outside the CDR3, taken from reference TRBV7-2 and TRBJ1-3): GAGVSQSPSNKVTEKGKDVELRCDPISGHTALYWYRQSLGQGLEFLIYFQGNSAPDKSGLPSDRFSAERTGGSVSTLTIQRTQQEDSAVYLCASSLGLAGGFSGNTIYFGEGSWLTVV.

The chain is built from TRBV5-6 and TRBJ1-5; TRBD1 is a possible D gene (5 bases). V was clipped by 0 bases and J by 7 bases, with 8 bases between them. Germline CDR1 SGHDT, CDR2 YYEEEE. CDR3 length equals 13 residues. In DNA form, the CDR3 reads TGTGCCAGCAGCTTGGGGGGGGGACAGCCCCAGCATTTT. This encodes CASSLGGGQPQHF.

This chain joins TRBV7-9 and TRBJ2-3; 8 nucleotides match TRBD1. V was clipped by 0 bases and J by 8 bases; unmatched bases: 13. Germline V gene data show CDR1 as SEHNR and CDR2 as FQNEAQ (reference sequence). The CDR3 is 17 amino acids. The CDR3 coding sequence is TGTGCCAGCAGCTTAGCGCGGGCCGGGACAGGTACGGCTACGCAGTATTTT. Translating gives CASSLARAGTGTATQYF.

The chain recombines TRBV18 with TRBJ2-1, with 10 positions matching TRBD2. This CDR3 is built from 16 residues. Germline lookup yields CDR1 KGHSH and CDR2 LQKENI. V lost 2 bases to trimming and J lost 2 bases; unmatched junction nucleotides: 3. The DNA for the CDR3 is TGTGCCAGCTCACCAAGCGGGGGGGTCACCTACAATGAGCAGTTCTTC. Protein product: CASSPSGGVTYNEQFF.

J is TRBJ2-7 and V is TRBV27; a weak D match, TRBD1 (6 bases). Germline assignment: CDR1 MNHEY and CDR2 SMNVEV (reference sequence). Trimming removed 4 bases from V and 3 bases from J, with 16 bases in between. The CDR3 runs to 15 residues. CDR3 sequence (DNA): TGTGCCAGCAGTTCCCTCGGGGCAGGGGACTACGAGCAGTACTTC. This codes for CASSSLGAGDYEQYF.

In this sample, this clone turned up once. The chain employs TRBV11-3 and TRBJ2-1, with TRBD1 matching over 11 bases. The V gene end was trimmed by 4 bases and the J gene end by 9 bases; junction bases not matched to a gene: 8. This CDR3 spans 15 amino acids. Looked up from germline, CDR1 is SGHNT and CDR2 is YENEEA. CDR3 DNA sequence: TGTGCCAGCAGCTATACCGGGACAGGGGGACGTGAGCAGTTCTTC. It encodes CASSYTGTGGREQFF. Full variable domain (missing parts from reference TRBV11-3 and TRBJ2-1): EAGVVQSPRYKIIEKKQPVAFWCNPISGHNTLYWYLQNLGQGPELLIRYENEEAVDDSQLPKDRFSAERLKGVDSTLKIQPAELGDSAVYLCASSYTGTGGREQFFGPGTRLTVL.

The chain is built from TRBV5-5 and TRBJ1-1; D gene uncertain. With 0 bases removed from V and 5 bases from J, the gap between germline ends came to 8 bases. There are 13 residues in the CDR3. Germline CDR1 and CDR2: SGHKS and YYEKEE (reference sequence). As DNA, the CDR3 is TGTGCCAGCAGCTTGGAGTGGCAAACTGAAGCTTTCTTT. Translated, it gives CASSLEWQTEAFF.

This clone was picked up one time. The gene calls are TRBV19 and TRBJ1-2; D may be TRBD1 (6 bases). Germline loops: CDR1 LNHDA, CDR2 SQIVND (reference sequence). The length of the CDR3 is 15 residues. The ends were cut back, 5 bases at V and 3 bases at J, with 16 bases in the middle. In nucleotides, the CDR3 is TGTGCCAGTAGTTCGCGACAGGCGGTTTACTATGGCTACACCTTC. Translating gives CASSSRQAVYYGYTF.

This chain connects TRBV4-1 to TRBJ1-5, with a weak D call TRBD1 (5 bases). CDR1 is MGHRA and CDR2 is YSYEKL in the germline V gene. This CDR3 region has 14 residues. V gave up 1 base and J gave up 7 bases, with 11 bases separating them. CDR3 DNA: TGCGCCAGCAGCCAAGTACAGGTCGGCCAGCCCCAGCATTTT. This gives the protein CASSQVQVGQPQHF.